Presented here are 19 T cell receptor beta chains from one specimen sequenced in a study of control samples from healthy donors and cancer patients. Profiling relied on immunoSEQ multiplex PCR, and the TCRdb table lists in-frame clones only, not all of them. Among about 150,000 clones listed, approximately 94% were seen once. The sequenced sample consisted of blood. These receptors all stem from a man between 40 and 49 years old in good health.

The gene calls are TRBV3-1 (or the pseudogene TRBV3-2) and TRBJ2-1; perhaps TRBD2 as D (7 bases). The germline gives CDR1 LGHDT, CDR2 YNNKEL (reference sequence). V lost 4 bases, J lost 4 bases, and 17 bases lay in between. This CDR3 has 16 amino acids. This CDR3 is CASSRLGGRGYNEQFF. Written as DNA, the CDR3 is TGTGCCAGCAGCCGCTTAGGGGGGCGGGGGTACAATGAGCAGTTCTTC.

The chain joins TRBV5-1 to TRBJ1-2; D is unclear. Trimming took off 0 bases at V and 0 bases at J, with 9 bases between the two ends. CDR1 is SGHRS and CDR2 is YFSETQ in the germline V gene. This CDR3 is built from 15 residues. The CDR3 sequence is CASSLVPGSNYGYTF. DNA of the CDR3: TGCGCCAGCAGCTTGGTTCCAGGTTCTAACTATGGCTACACCTTC.

DNA of the CDR3: TGTGCCAGCAGACTCCACGGGGGCTACGAGCAGTACTTC. Its translation: CASRLHGGYEQYF. The genes are TRBV28 and TRBJ2-7; D may be TRBD2 (6 bases). V was trimmed by 6 bases and J by 3 bases, leaving 12 bases between them. The CDR3 totals 13 residues. The germline gives CDR1 MDHEN, CDR2 SYDVKM. The full variable domain, its missing parts supplied by reference TRBV28 and TRBJ2-7, is DVKVTQSSRYLVKRTGEKVFLECVQDMDHENMFWYRQDPGLGLRLIYFSYDVKMKEKGDIPEGYSVSREKKERFSLILESASTNQTSMYLCASRLHGGYEQYFGPGTRLTVT.

The chain joins TRBV18 to TRBJ2-7, with D possibly being TRBD1 (5 bases). The V end lost 6 bases, the J end lost 2 bases, and 11 bases lay between the germline ends. Per germline, CDR1 KGHSH and CDR2 LQKENI. The CDR3 is 13 residues long. CDR3 sequence reads: CASSQGGPYEQYF. CDR3 coding DNA: TGTGCCAGCTCGCAGGGTGGTCCCTACGAGCAGTACTTC.

The V gene is TRBV28, the J gene TRBJ2-7, with D perhaps matching TRBD1 or TRBD2 (5 bases each). Germline V gives CDR1 MDHEN, CDR2 SYDVKM. V lost 8 bases and J lost 1, with 9 bases in between. This CDR3 is built from 12 residues. The CDR3 is CASEGRSYEQYF. The CDR3 bases are TGTGCCAGCGAGGGGAGATCCTACGAGCAGTACTTC.

The chain recombines TRBV4-1 with TRBJ2-7; 9 bases are a match to TRBD2. The CDR3 sequence is 16 residues long. With 0 bases clipped from V and 3 bases from J, the junction kept 6 bases outside the gene matches. Germline V CDR1 and CDR2: MGHRA, YSYEKL. The CDR3 region is CASSQEEAGGLYEQYF. The DNA for the CDR3 is TGCGCCAGCAGCCAAGAAGAAGCGGGGGGCCTCTACGAGCAGTACTTC.

V gene TRBV5-6 combines with J gene TRBJ1-5; D is undetermined. Trimming left V 3 bases short and J 2 bases short, with 12 bases between. This CDR3 spans 15 amino acids. Germline CDR1 is SGHDT and CDR2 is YYEEEE. The CDR3 spells CASSYSGSGNQPQHF. Here the CDR3 DNA reads TGTGCCAGCAGCTACTCGGGGTCAGGCAATCAGCCCCAGCATTTT. The whole variable domain, filled in from reference TRBV5-6 and TRBJ1-5, reads DAGVTQSPTHLIKTRGQQVTLRCSPKSGHDTVSWYQQALGQGPQFIFQYYEEEERQRGNFPDRFSGHQFPNYSSELNVNALLLGDSALYLCASSYSGSGNQPQHFGDGTRLSIL.

The V call is TRBV6-5, the J call TRBJ1-6, with 9 nucleotides matching TRBD1. Germline CDR1 reads MNHEY; CDR2 reads SVGAGI. CDR3 length equals 16 residues. V dropped 4 bases and J dropped 9; count of bases not matched to a gene: 10. CDR3 sequence reads: CASSSVSTGGSSPLHF. The CDR3, as DNA: TGTGCCAGCAGTTCCGTATCGACAGGGGGTAGTTCACCCCTCCACTTT.

This clone showed up just once. The chain links TRBV4-3 to TRBJ1-3; possibly TRBD1 for D (5 bases). The CDR3 length is 15 residues. Looked up from germline, CDR1 is LGHNA and CDR2 is YSLEER. Trimming shortened V by 0 bases and J by 3 bases, and 9 bases separated the two germline ends. This CDR3 is CASSQDPRDGNTIYF. DNA of the CDR3: TGCGCCAGCAGCCAAGATCCCAGGGATGGAAACACCATATATTTT.

The rearrangement joins TRBV2 to TRBJ1-4, with D tentatively TRBD1 (6 bases). Trimming stripped 8 bases from V and 3 bases from J, with 13 bases between. This CDR3 has 14 residues. CDR1 and CDR2 from the germline V gene are SNHLY and FYNNEI. This chain's CDR3 is CASSQRTANEKLFF. CDR3 in DNA: TGTGCCAGCTCCCAGCGGACAGCTAATGAAAAACTGTTTTTT.

Remarks on this clone: This sample includes further DNA sequences coding for the same CDR3. V gene TRBV19 combines with J gene TRBJ1-5; D is unclear. Germline V lookup: CDR1 LNHDA, CDR2 SQIVND (reference sequence). CDR3 length: 12 residues. V gave up 6 bases and J gave up 1 base, with 4 bases separating them. The CDR3 is CASRDSNQPQHF. The CDR3 DNA is TGTGCCAGTAGGGACAGCAATCAGCCCCAGCATTTT.

Regarding this clone: This sample includes further DNA sequences coding for the same CDR3. The chain links TRBV2 to TRBJ2-2; 8 bases agree with TRBD1. CDR1 is SNHLY and CDR2 is FYNNEI in the germline V gene. The CDR3 runs to 14 residues. J lost 4 bases, V lost 6 bases, and 4 bases had no gene match. The CDR3 sequence is CASRATGVTGELFF. The CDR3 DNA reads TGTGCCAGCAGGGCGACAGGGGTCACCGGGGAGCTGTTTTTT.

This sequence joins TRBV18 and TRBJ2-3; D is uncertain. The germline gives CDR1 KGHSH, CDR2 LQKENI. CDR3 length equals 11 residues. V shed 6 bases and J shed 2 bases, with 3 bases lying between them. The CDR3, as DNA: TGTGCCAGCTCCCTCACAGATACGCAGTATTTT. This gives the protein CASSLTDTQYF.

The chain carries TRBV6-1 and TRBJ1-5, with D maybe TRBD1 (6 bases). CDR1 is MNHNS and CDR2 is SASEGT in the germline V gene. The CDR3 contains 15 residues. V was clipped by 1 base and J by 4 bases, with 11 bases between them. The CDR3 sequence is CASSEVWGRNQPQHF. CDR3 nucleotides: TGTGCCAGCAGTGAAGTATGGGGGCGAAATCAGCCCCAGCATTTT.

V is TRBV7-6 and J is TRBJ1-1; 12 bases line up with TRBD1. This CDR3 is built from 20 residues. Germline-derived CDR1 and CDR2 are SGHVS and FNYEAQ. The ends lost 1 base at V and 1 base at J; junction bases unmatched: 13. CDR3 amino acids: CASSLGVIPGQGASNTEAFF. The CDR3 bases are TGTGCCAGCAGCTTAGGAGTCATCCCGGGACAGGGGGCCTCGAACACTGAAGCTTTCTTT.

The genes are TRBV18 and TRBJ1-1, with D possibly TRBD1 on 5 matching bases. This CDR3 is built from 14 residues. V gave up 3 bases and J gave up 4 bases, with 12 bases separating them. Germline-derived CDR1 and CDR2 are KGHSH and LQKENI. The CDR3 nucleotides read TGTGCCAGCTCACCCAACGGGGGAGGCACTGAAGCTTTCTTT. Translating it yields CASSPNGGGTEAFF.

This chain connects TRBV9 to TRBJ1-2; D ambiguous. V lost 3 bases and J lost 3, with 9 bases in between. CDR1 and CDR2 (germline): SGDLS, YYNGEE. This CDR3 has 13 amino acids. In DNA, the CDR3 is TGTGCCAGCAGCGCGATTCAGGACTATGGCTACACCTTC. Translation: CASSAIQDYGYTF.

The chain uses TRBV5-1 and TRBJ2-7; D possibly corresponds to TRBD2 (5 bases). The CDR3 extends over 14 amino acids. Trimming stripped 4 bases from V and 2 bases from J, with 13 bases between. Germline-derived CDR1 and CDR2 are SGHRS and YFSETQ. The CDR3 DNA reads TGCGCCAGCAGCCTCGCGGGCGGTACCTACGAGCAGTACTTC. It specifies CASSLAGGTYEQYF.

J is TRBJ2-1 and V is TRBV6-6; TRBD1 agrees at 9 bases. In germline, CDR1 is MNHNY, CDR2 SVGAGI (reference sequence). With V trimmed by 6 bases and J by 9 bases, 12 bases remained unmatched. The CDR3 contains 15 residues. The CDR3 loop reads CASSPRTGAAIEQFF. CDR3 coding DNA: TGTGCCAGCAGCCCTCGGACAGGGGCGGCAATTGAGCAGTTCTTC.